These 5 T cell receptor beta chains came from one sample sequenced in a study of shared clonotypes between healthy human individuals. The method was immunoSEQ multiplex PCR; TCRdb's version includes in-frame clones alone and lacks a portion of them. This sample has about 2 million clones, with over 85% found just once. Sequenced: naive CD4+ T cells sorted from blood. This sample's subset: CD45RA+ positively selected. Receptors were obtained from a young man in good health.

This chain uses TRBV5-4 with TRBJ1-2; TRBD1 matches 9 bases. J lost 2 bases, V lost 5 bases, and 7 bases had no gene match. This CDR3 contains 15 residues. Germline V CDR1 and CDR2: SGHNT, YYREEE (reference sequence). The CDR3 coding sequence is TGTGCCAGCAGTTGGGGGACAGGGTACAACTATGGCTACACCTTC. Translating it yields CASSWGTGYNYGYTF.

This chain joins TRBV7-9 and TRBJ1-1; tentatively, D is TRBD1 (6 bases). The CDR3 has 16 residues. V lost 2 bases, J lost 0 bases, and 13 bases lay in between. Germline values: CDR1 SEHNR, CDR2 FQNEAQ (reference sequence). The chain's CDR3 is CASSLYPQGMNTEAFF. In nucleotides, the CDR3 is TGTGCCAGCAGCTTATACCCCCAGGGGATGAACACTGAAGCTTTCTTT. Full variable domain (missing parts from reference TRBV7-9 and TRBJ1-1): DTGVSQNPRHKITKRGQNVTFRCDPISEHNRLYWYRQTLGQGPEFLTYFQNEAQLEKSRLLSDRFSAERPKGSFSTLEIQRTEQGDSAMYLCASSLYPQGMNTEAFFGQGTRLTVV.

The V gene is TRBV18, the J gene TRBJ2-3, with D unresolved. V lost 4 bases and J 0 bases, leaving 14 bases between the germline ends. Per the germline V gene, CDR1 is KGHSH and CDR2 is LQKENI. There are 16 residues in the CDR3. CDR3 nucleotide sequence: TGTGCCAGCTCACTGAACATTGCGTCTAGCACAGATACGCAGTATTTT. This gives the protein CASSLNIASSTDTQYF.

This chain uses TRBV7-2 with TRBJ2-6; 7 bases line up with TRBD1. Losses at the gene ends were 0 bases for V and 11 bases for J; bases not matched to a gene: 4. The CDR3 runs to 14 residues. CDR1 is SGHTA, CDR2 FQGNSA, per germline. Here the CDR3 DNA reads TGTGCCAGCAGCTTAGCGTGGCAGGGGGACGTCCTGACTTTC. This sequence encodes CASSLAWQGDVLTF.

The chain couples TRBV5-6 to TRBJ2-7; 11 bases map to TRBD1. Germline V gene data show CDR1 as SGHDT and CDR2 as YYEEEE. The CDR3 is made up of 14 amino acids. The junction had 6 bases not matched to a gene; V was cut back by 6 bases and J by 4 bases. The CDR3 sequence is CASTMDRGLYEQYF. In DNA, the CDR3 is TGTGCCAGCACCATGGACAGGGGGCTGTACGAGCAGTACTTC.